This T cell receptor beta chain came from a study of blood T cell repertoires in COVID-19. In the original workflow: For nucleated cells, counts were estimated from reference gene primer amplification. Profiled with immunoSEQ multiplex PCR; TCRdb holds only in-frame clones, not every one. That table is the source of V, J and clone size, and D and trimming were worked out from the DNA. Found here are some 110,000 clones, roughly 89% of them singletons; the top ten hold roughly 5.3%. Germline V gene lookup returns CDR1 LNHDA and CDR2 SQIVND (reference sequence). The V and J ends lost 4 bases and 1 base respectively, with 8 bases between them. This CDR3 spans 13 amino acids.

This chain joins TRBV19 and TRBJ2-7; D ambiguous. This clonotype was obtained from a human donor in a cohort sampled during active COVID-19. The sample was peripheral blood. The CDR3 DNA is TGTGCCAGTAGTACGACTGGATCCTACGAGCAGTACTTC. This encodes CASSTTGSYEQYF.